The 19 T cell receptor beta chains below come from one sample, sequenced in a study of T cell responses to AZD1222 COVID-19 vaccine. Only in-frame clones appear in the TCRdb table, and some are missing; sequencing was by immunoSEQ multiplex PCR. The sample consists of approximately 200,000 clones, roughly nine tenths of them appearing once. The source was peripheral blood, collected 28 days after the second AZD1222 dose. These receptors were obtained from an adult who received the AZD1222 COVID-19 vaccine.

This clone was found a few times. CDR3 in DNA: TGTGCCAGCAGTGAAGCGGGAAAGGTCACCTACGAGCAGTACTTC. Its protein is CASSEAGKVTYEQYF. The V and J genes are TRBV2 and TRBJ2-7; D is uncertain. This CDR3 spans 15 amino acids. V shed 0 bases and J shed 2 bases, with 11 bases lying between them. The V gene's germline CDR1 is SNHLY and CDR2 FYNNEI. Looking up the rest from reference TRBV2 and TRBJ2-7 gives the full variable domain: EPEVTQTPSHQVTQMGQEVILRCVPISNHLYFYWYRQILGQKVEFLVSFYNNEISEKSEIFDDQFSVERPDGSNFTLKIRSTKLEDSAMYFCASSEAGKVTYEQYFGPGTRLTVT.

This clone came up once. CDR3 coding DNA: TGTGCCAGCAGCCTCTTTGAGGGAGGGCGGGGAGAGCAGTTCTTC. It specifies CASSLFEGGRGEQFF. The V gene is TRBV14, the J gene TRBJ2-1, with 7 bases aligning to TRBD2. Germline V gene data show CDR1 as SGHDN and CDR2 as FVKESK. There are 15 residues in the CDR3. The V and J ends lost 4 bases and 10 bases, in that order; junction bases with no gene match: 13.

The chain links TRBV11-3 to TRBJ2-1; TRBD1 matches at 7 bases. CDR3 length: 14 amino acids. CDR1 is SGHNT, CDR2 YENEEA, per germline. V was clipped by 5 bases and J by 4 bases; unmatched bases: 5. The CDR3 nucleotides are TGTGCCAGCAGCCCTGTGGGACAGTACAATGAGCAGTTCTTC. Protein sequence: CASSPVGQYNEQFF.

The chain employs TRBV27 and TRBJ2-3; 14 nucleotides agree with TRBD2. With V trimmed by 4 bases and J by 5 bases, 8 bases remained unmatched. This CDR3 is 17 amino acids long. Germline-derived CDR1 and CDR2 are MNHEY and SMNVEV (reference sequence). The CDR3 sequence is CASSSGTSGSLRDTQYF. The CDR3 DNA is TGTGCCAGCAGTTCAGGGACTAGCGGGAGTTTAAGAGATACGCAGTATTTT.

This clone occurred once. The gene calls are TRBV13 and TRBJ2-7; D might be TRBD1 or TRBD2, each matching 5 bases. From germline, CDR1 is PRHDT and CDR2 FYEKMQ (reference sequence). V was clipped by 4 bases and J by 0 bases, with 16 bases between them. CDR3 length: 16 amino acids. The DNA for the CDR3 is TGTGCCAGCAGCTCCAGGGCTGTGGGACCCTCCTACGAGCAGTACTTC. This codes for CASSSRAVGPSYEQYF.

For the CDR3, the DNA is TGTGCCAGCAGCCCGCAGGGGCTAAGGGGGGAGACCCAGTACTTC. Translated, it gives CASSPQGLRGETQYF. This sequence joins TRBV5-5 and TRBJ2-5; D possibly corresponds to TRBD1 (6 bases). Trimming pared 4 bases from V and 5 bases from J, leaving 18 bases between. Looked up from germline, CDR1 is SGHKS and CDR2 is YYEKEE (reference sequence). This CDR3 contains 15 residues.

This sequence joins TRBV23-1 and TRBJ2-7, with 8 positions matching TRBD2. TRBV23-1 is an ORF for which the function is uncertain. The CDR3 length is 15 residues. V shed 0 bases, J shed 3 bases, and the junction held 4 bases outside the gene matches. The CDR3 DNA follows: TGCGCCAGCAGTCAATCGTGGCTAGCGGGCTACGAGCAGTACTTC. It yields the protein CASSQSWLAGYEQYF.

This clone was seen a single time. The chain is built from TRBV27 and TRBJ2-2; D is perhaps TRBD2 (6 bases). Germline V gene lookup returns CDR1 MNHEY and CDR2 SMNVEV (reference sequence). The CDR3 sequence is 16 residues long. The germline V and J ends were trimmed by 0 bases and 0 bases, with 8 bases remaining between them. The CDR3 bases are TGTGCCAGCAGTTTATCTAGCGGCTCGAACACCGGGGAGCTGTTTTTT. Residues: CASSLSSGSNTGELFF.

V and J are TRBV7-2 and TRBJ1-6; 7 bases match TRBD1. This CDR3 is built from 14 residues. Germline CDR1 reads SGHTA; CDR2 reads FQGNSA. V gave up 8 bases and J gave up 7 bases; unmatched junction bases: 8. The DNA of the CDR3 is TGTGCCAGCTCTACGACAGGGACCAATTCACCCCTCCACTTT. This sequence encodes CASSTTGTNSPLHF.

This clone was detected only a few times. This chain joins TRBV5-1 and TRBJ2-3; TRBD1 or TRBD2 may be the D gene (5 bases each). CDR1 is SGHRS, CDR2 YFSETQ, per germline. With 4 bases removed from V and 1 base from J, the gap between germline ends came to 13 bases. This CDR3 contains 15 residues. Here the CDR3 DNA reads TGCGCCAGCAGCCTTTCAGGGAGTGGCACAGATACGCAGTATTTT. This translates into CASSLSGSGTDTQYF.

This chain uses TRBV19 with TRBJ2-2; D is ambiguous. V lost 3 bases, J lost 4 bases, and 9 bases lay in between. Germline CDR1 is LNHDA and CDR2 is SQIVND (reference sequence). This CDR3 region has 14 residues. CDR3 in DNA: TGTGCCAGTAGTATCGGCGTAAGCACCGGGGAGCTGTTTTTT. It translates to CASSIGVSTGELFF.

The chain carries TRBV18 and TRBJ2-7, with 9 nucleotides matching TRBD2. V lost 4 bases and J lost 7; bases outside the gene matches: 11. CDR1 and CDR2 from the germline V gene are KGHSH and LQKENI. The CDR3 is 15 amino acids. DNA for the CDR3: TGTGCCAGCTCACTACTAGCGGGCTTTGAGGATGAGCAGTACTTC. It translates to CASSLLAGFEDEQYF.

The chain is built from TRBV4-3 and TRBJ2-7; no clear D gene. Germline CDR1 LGHNA, CDR2 YSLEER. Trimming shortened V by 0 bases and J by 0 bases, and 12 bases separated the two germline ends. The CDR3 runs to 16 residues. As DNA, the CDR3 is TGCGCCAGCAGCCAAGATACAAACGGTATCTCCTACGAGCAGTACTTC. Encoded protein: CASSQDTNGISYEQYF.

The CDR3 sequence: CASSESSAASSYEQYF. DNA of the CDR3: TGTGCCAGCAGTGAATCATCAGCGGCTAGCTCCTACGAGCAGTACTTC. V gene TRBV2 combines with J gene TRBJ2-7; D possibly corresponds to TRBD2 (5 bases). The CDR3 runs 16 residues. Germline CDR1 SNHLY, CDR2 FYNNEI. V was shortened by 2 bases and J by 0 bases, with 14 bases between the two germline ends.

This rearrangement joins TRBV7-2 to TRBJ1-5; D remains unclear. Per germline, CDR1 SGHTA and CDR2 FQGNSA. Trimming left V 3 bases short and J 4 bases short, with 10 bases between. The CDR3 spans 14 residues. The CDR3 DNA sequence: TGTGCCAGCAGCTTTTTCCCGCCGAATCAGCCCCAGCATTTT. This encodes CASSFFPPNQPQHF.

V is TRBV18 and J is TRBJ1-6; D gene ambiguous. Deletions cut 1 base from V and 2 bases from J, with 9 bases between. The CDR3 is 16 amino acids. Germline CDR1 reads KGHSH; CDR2 reads LQKENI. CDR3 nucleotide sequence: TGTGCCAGCTCACCACAAGGGAGGGCCTATAATTCACCCCTCCACTTT. Protein: CASSPQGRAYNSPLHF.

The CDR3: CASSLEGGRLAETEQYF. The CDR3 DNA is TGTGCCAGCAGCTTAGAAGGGGGTCGACTAGCGGAAACCGAGCAGTACTTC. J is TRBJ2-7 and V is TRBV11-3; 9 bases agree with TRBD2. The ends lost 0 bases at V and 6 bases at J; junction bases unmatched: 12. The CDR3 contains 17 residues. Germline V gene lookup returns CDR1 SGHNT and CDR2 YENEEA.

V is TRBV5-1 and J is TRBJ1-1; D is undetermined. The germline V gene has CDR1 SGHRS and CDR2 YFSETQ. The CDR3 contains 13 residues. V shed 4 bases and J shed 3 bases, with 10 bases lying between them. CDR3 sequence (DNA): TGCGCCAGCAGCACCCGGGCCCACACTGAAGCTTTCTTT. Encoded protein: CASSTRAHTEAFF.

The chain joins TRBV28 to TRBJ1-1, with 7 bases aligning to TRBD1. Germline V gene sequence: CDR1 MDHEN, CDR2 SYDVKM. The J segment lost 7 bases and the V segment lost 2 bases, leaving 4 bases of the junction unmatched. CDR3 length: 13 amino acids. This CDR3 is CASSLRAGGEAFF. The CDR3, as DNA: TGTGCCAGCAGTTTACGAGCAGGGGGTGAAGCTTTCTTT.